The 4 T cell receptor beta chains listed next were all sequenced from one sample in a study of T cells after somatic rescue of genetic block. The assay was immunoSEQ multiplex PCR, and TCRdb's table has in-frame clones only and misses some. This sample yields more than 14,000 clones, of which 72% are seen a single time; approximately 15% belongs to the top ten. What was sequenced was peripheral blood mononuclear cells (PBMCs). These receptors were collected from a boy aged 5-17 years.

This chain connects TRBV10-2 to TRBJ2-3; TRBD2 matches 10 bases. After removal of 7 bases from V and 2 bases from J, the junction contained 12 bases not matched to a gene. This CDR3 spans 17 amino acids. Germline values: CDR1 WSHSY, CDR2 SAAADI. The CDR3 sequence is CASTGASGRSDTDTQYF. The CDR3 bases are TGCGCCAGCACCGGTGCTAGCGGGAGATCGGACACAGATACGCAGTATTTT.

This clone was seen only a few times. J is TRBJ1-5 and V is TRBV4-1; 9 bases agree with TRBD1. This CDR3 comprises 18 residues. Losses at the gene ends were 1 base for V and 3 bases for J; bases not matched to a gene: 10. Germline V gene sequence: CDR1 MGHRA, CDR2 YSYEKL. The CDR3: CASSQGILTGGHNQPQHF. In nucleotides, the CDR3 is TGCGCCAGCAGCCAAGGCATACTGACAGGGGGGCACAATCAGCCCCAGCATTTT.

The chain uses TRBV2 and TRBJ2-7; D gene ambiguous. The CDR3 extends over 12 amino acids. CDR1 and CDR2 from the germline V gene are SNHLY and FYNNEI. The V end lost 7 bases, the J end lost 3 bases, and 10 bases lay between the germline ends. The CDR3 DNA reads as TGTGCCAGCATGAGGCAGCTCTACGAGCAGTACTTC. Its protein is CASMRQLYEQYF.

The chain has TRBV2 and TRBJ1-2, with D perhaps matching TRBD1 (5 bases). Per the germline V gene, CDR1 is SNHLY and CDR2 is FYNNEI. The CDR3 is 14 residues long. V lost 7 bases and J lost 8, with 20 bases in between. The CDR3 sequence: CASTREDIIWGYTF. CDR3 DNA: TGTGCCAGCACCCGAGAGGACATCATTTGGGGCTACACCTTC.